A selection of T cell receptor beta chains follows, all from one sample in a study of shared clonotypes between healthy human individuals. Using immunoSEQ multiplex PCR, the repertoire was profiled, and TCRdb retains in-frame clones only, with some absent. The data contain 730,000 or so clones, 72% of them seen just once; the ten biggest clones take up under 2%. The sample consisted of memory CD4+ T cells sorted from blood. The receptors were sampled from a woman aged 25 to 39 in good health. Each CDR3 is given with its conserved first and last residue. A clone size is listed for some rows: how often the clone was seen (once, few, many), or a class if it is expanded.

V gene: TRBV19; clone size: .; J gene: TRBJ2-2; CDR3 protein: CASSREPNGELFF
V gene: TRBV2; clone size: few; J gene: TRBJ1-2; CDR3 protein: CASSGESGSRSGGYTF
V gene: TRBV11-2; clone size: few; J gene: TRBJ2-4; CDR3 protein: CASSLAPGQASLAKNIQYF
V gene: TRBV18; clone size: .; J gene: TRBJ2-7; CDR3 protein: CASSPGTGTSYEQYF
V gene: TRBV4-1; clone size: .; J gene: TRBJ2-7; CDR3 protein: CASSRTGTGGDEQYF
V gene: TRBV29-1; clone size: .; J gene: TRBJ2-3; CDR3 protein: CSVAPSTDTQYF
V gene: TRBV11-3; clone size: .; J gene: TRBJ2-7; CDR3 protein: CASSLDRTGEQYF
V gene: TRBV28; clone size: .; J gene: TRBJ2-3; CDR3 protein: CASRPSGSGPDTQYF
V gene: TRBV10-2; clone size: .; J gene: TRBJ1-1; CDR3 protein: CASRATGTNTEAFF
V gene: TRBV6-5; clone size: .; J gene: TRBJ1-2; CDR3 protein: CATQGDFGYGYTF
V gene: TRBV9; clone size: .; J gene: TRBJ1-2; CDR3 protein: CASSDQGNYGYTF
V gene: TRBV11-2; clone size: .; J gene: TRBJ2-2; CDR3 protein: CASRRLAGEHRELFF
V gene: TRBV2; clone size: once; J gene: TRBJ2-7; CDR3 protein: CASRFSGEQYF
V gene: TRBV6-5; clone size: .; J gene: TRBJ2-7; CDR3 protein: CASSRVGGDYEQYF
V gene: TRBV1; clone size: .; J gene: TRBJ2-4; CDR3 protein: CTSSKPGLKNIQYF
V gene: TRBV7-6; clone size: .; J gene: TRBJ2-3; CDR3 protein: CASSLVAGLTDTQYF
V gene: TRBV13; clone size: .; J gene: TRBJ2-2; CDR3 protein: CASSGVLGTSESGELFF
V gene: TRBV7-9; clone size: .; J gene: TRBJ1-4; CDR3 protein: CASSDSGQTPKLFF
V gene: TRBV18; clone size: .; J gene: TRBJ1-1; CDR3 protein: CASSPTRDTEAFF
V gene: TRBV6-5; clone size: .; J gene: TRBJ1-2; CDR3 protein: CASSGRGGTNYGYTF
V gene: TRBV7-6; clone size: .; J gene: TRBJ1-1; CDR3 protein: CASASQGDTEAFF
V gene: TRBV9; clone size: .; J gene: TRBJ2-1; CDR3 protein: CASSGLAVSSYNEQFF
V gene: TRBV30; clone size: .; J gene: TRBJ2-5; CDR3 protein: CAWSDPYGQGPKETQYF
V gene: TRBV28; clone size: .; J gene: TRBJ2-1; CDR3 protein: CASSQTSASYNEQFF
V gene: TRBV10-3; clone size: .; J gene: TRBJ2-7; CDR3 protein: CAISRETGSYEQYF
V gene: TRBV7-3; clone size: few; J gene: TRBJ2-1; CDR3 protein: CASSPAIAGGEQFF
V gene: TRBV7-6; clone size: .; J gene: TRBJ2-5; CDR3 protein: CASSLDREETQYF
V gene: TRBV18; clone size: few; J gene: TRBJ1-1; CDR3 protein: CASSQTGGTEAFF
V gene: TRBV5-1; clone size: .; J gene: TRBJ2-1; CDR3 protein: CASSLSGTAYNEQFF
V gene: TRBV5-1; clone size: .; J gene: TRBJ1-1; CDR3 protein: CASSYGNTEAFF
V gene: TRBV11-3; clone size: .; J gene: TRBJ1-2; CDR3 protein: CASSPGQDYGYTF
V gene: TRBV5-1; clone size: .; J gene: TRBJ2-5; CDR3 protein: CASSPSGRYQETQYF
V gene: TRBV25-1; clone size: .; J gene: TRBJ2-2; CDR3 protein: CASRTAGGGELFF
V gene: TRBV10-2; clone size: .; J gene: TRBJ2-3; CDR3 protein: CASREGGRTDTQYF
V gene: TRBV19; clone size: .; J gene: TRBJ1-4; CDR3 protein: CASSTTGYKLFF
V gene: TRBV28; clone size: .; J gene: TRBJ2-7; CDR3 protein: CASGEVGKRYEQYF
V gene: TRBV21-1; clone size: .; J gene: TRBJ1-2; CDR3 protein: CASSKQYQGISAGYTF
V gene: TRBV15; clone size: many; J gene: TRBJ2-2; CDR3 protein: CATSSGQGHTGELFF
V gene: TRBV11-1; clone size: .; J gene: TRBJ2-7; CDR3 protein: CASSFGPSYEQYF
V gene: TRBV5-4; clone size: few; J gene: TRBJ2-5; CDR3 protein: CASSPSRTGGAGETQYF
V gene: TRBV7-2; clone size: .; J gene: TRBJ2-5; CDR3 protein: CASSLSWETQYF
V gene: TRBV11-2; clone size: .; J gene: TRBJ1-2; CDR3 protein: CASSLDPGQGGGYTF
V gene: TRBV28; clone size: .; J gene: TRBJ2-1; CDR3 protein: CASSLVGPLAGSNEQFF
V gene: TRBV7-9; clone size: .; J gene: TRBJ2-7; CDR3 protein: CASGSSGSRYEQYF
V gene: TRBV6-1; clone size: .; J gene: TRBJ2-1; CDR3 protein: CASDKRELANEQFF
V gene: TRBV2; clone size: .; J gene: TRBJ1-1; CDR3 protein: CASRVTGDTEAFF
V gene: TRBV28; clone size: few; J gene: TRBJ2-1; CDR3 protein: CASSMNRGREQFF
V gene: TRBV7-9; clone size: once; J gene: TRBJ2-7; CDR3 protein: CASSFGTASEQYF
V gene: TRBV29-1; clone size: .; J gene: TRBJ2-3; CDR3 protein: CSVERAIAQNTQYF
V gene: TRBV11-2; clone size: many; J gene: TRBJ1-2; CDR3 protein: CASSSRDSSYGYTF
V gene: TRBV9; clone size: .; J gene: TRBJ2-3; CDR3 protein: CASSVAVVAGGTDTQYF
V gene: TRBV15; clone size: .; J gene: TRBJ1-5; CDR3 protein: CATSHGAGPDQPQHF
V gene: TRBV30; clone size: few; J gene: TRBJ2-1; CDR3 protein: CAWSRGSRYNEQFF
V gene: TRBV9; clone size: few; J gene: TRBJ2-3; CDR3 protein: CASSVGGLVGTDTQYF
V gene: TRBV4-1; clone size: once; J gene: TRBJ2-3; CDR3 protein: CASSQIRSFSDTQYF
V gene: TRBV18; clone size: many; J gene: TRBJ1-2; CDR3 protein: CASSDGDYGYTF
V gene: TRBV7-6; clone size: .; J gene: TRBJ2-1; CDR3 protein: CASSLSRQGNEQFF
V gene: TRBV6-6; clone size: .; J gene: TRBJ1-1; CDR3 protein: CASSYGAVSEAFF
V gene: TRBV6-1; clone size: .; J gene: TRBJ2-7; CDR3 protein: CASSEKGYEQYF
V gene: TRBV7-3; clone size: .; J gene: TRBJ2-3; CDR3 protein: CASSLTSAQTDTQYF